The present entry profiles one T cell receptor beta chain with its context. This specimen belongs to a study of T cell responses to AZD1222 COVID-19 vaccine. Measured with immunoSEQ multiplex PCR; TCRdb has only the in-frame clones, and not every one. The sample carries 120,000 to 150,000 clones, around 93% recorded once. Germline CDR1 and CDR2: SGHAT and FQNNGV. The V gene lost 0 bases and the J gene lost 11 bases, with 22 bases spanning the gap. The length of the CDR3 is 16 residues. Here the sequenced sample was peripheral blood, taken 28 days after the second AZD1222 dose. V gene TRBV11-2 combines with J gene TRBJ1-1; D perhaps matches TRBD1 (5 bases). This receptor was obtained from an adult who received the AZD1222 COVID-19 vaccine. The CDR3 nucleotides read TGTGCCAGCAGCTTAGAACCCCGGGACTCAACCTCGGGGGCTTTCTTT. Protein product: CASSLEPRDSTSGAFF.